Listed here are 25 T cell receptor beta chains from one sample, sequenced in a study of blood T cell repertoires in COVID-19. The protocol was immunoSEQ multiplex PCR, while the TCRdb copy is restricted to in-frame clones and leaves out a portion. The table lists around 240,000 clones, about 90% of them singletons. Input material: peripheral blood. The receptors come from a woman aged 25-40 years who had recovered from COVID-19.

This clone came up once. The chain couples TRBV9 to TRBJ2-3; the D gene is possibly TRBD1 (6 bases). The CDR3 has 16 residues. Germline CDR1 is SGDLS and CDR2 is YYNGEE. V was trimmed by 0 bases and J by 2 bases, leaving 13 bases between them. In DNA, the CDR3 is TGTGCCAGCAGCGTAGCGGCAGGGGCCAACACAGATACGCAGTATTTT. Its protein product is CASSVAAGANTDTQYF.

This sequence joins TRBV29-1 and TRBJ2-1; 7 positions match TRBD1. V gave up 6 bases and J gave up 5 bases; unmatched junction bases: 7. The CDR3 totals 13 residues. Looked up from germline, CDR1 is SQVTM and CDR2 is ANQGSEA. CDR3 sequence: CSVGQELHNEQFF. CDR3 nucleotide sequence: TGCAGCGTCGGACAGGAGCTCCACAATGAGCAGTTCTTC.

The J gene is TRBJ1-2, the V gene TRBV5-1, with D maybe TRBD1 (6 bases). V dropped 3 bases and J dropped 6 bases, with 9 bases sitting between them. The CDR3 totals 12 residues. Germline V gene sequence: CDR1 SGHRS, CDR2 YFSETQ. The CDR3 spells CASSSGDNGYTF. CDR3 coding DNA: TGCGCCAGCAGCTCAGGGGATAATGGCTACACCTTC.

This clone occurred once. V and J are TRBV6-6 and TRBJ2-5, with 8 bases fitting TRBD2. V lost 10 bases and J lost 3; bases outside the gene matches: 10. This CDR3 contains 14 residues. The germline gives CDR1 MNHNY, CDR2 SVGAGI (reference sequence). The CDR3 DNA reads as TGTGCCATCAAATCAACGGGAGGGAAAGAGACCCAGTACTTC. Protein sequence: CAIKSTGGKETQYF.

This chain uses TRBV9 with TRBJ1-2, with unresolved D. V dropped 0 bases and J dropped 7 bases, with 10 bases sitting between them. The CDR3 is 13 amino acids. Germline CDR1 and CDR2: SGDLS and YYNGEE. The CDR3 loop reads CASSVDWAGGYTF. The DNA of the CDR3 is TGTGCCAGCAGCGTAGACTGGGCAGGTGGCTACACCTTC.

The J gene is TRBJ1-1, the V gene TRBV30; maybe TRBD1 (5 bases). CDR1 is GTSNPN and CDR2 is SVGIG in the germline V gene (reference sequence). The V end was cut by 5 bases, the J end by 0 bases, with 10 bases between. The CDR3 sequence is 13 residues long. The CDR3 protein is CAWCRAVNTEAFF. For the CDR3, the DNA is TGTGCCTGGTGCAGGGCGGTGAACACTGAAGCTTTCTTT. The variable domain in full, completed from reference TRBV30 and TRBJ1-1, reads SQTIHQWPATLVQPVGSPLSLECTVEGTSNPNLYWYRQAAGRGLQLLFYSVGIGQISSEVPQNLSASRPQDRQFILSSKKLLLSDSGFYLCAWCRAVNTEAFFGQGTRLTVV.

The CDR3 loop is CAISPELVGGDTQYF. The CDR3, as DNA: TGTGCCATCAGCCCCGAGTTGGTCGGAGGAGATACGCAGTATTTT. The genes are TRBV10-3 and TRBJ2-3; D perhaps matches TRBD2 (5 bases). The V and J ends lost 6 bases and 5 bases respectively, with 18 bases between them. The germline gives CDR1 ENHRY, CDR2 SYGVKD. The CDR3 has 15 residues.

CDR3 nucleotide sequence: TGTGCCAGCAGTGGCACAGGGGTCGAAAAACTGTTTTTT. Protein product: CASSGTGVEKLFF. The chain couples TRBV25-1 to TRBJ1-4; 7 bases align to TRBD1. This CDR3 has 13 amino acids. J lost 8 bases, V lost 4 bases, and 4 bases had no gene match. Germline lookup yields CDR1 MGHDK and CDR2 SYGVNS.

The J gene is TRBJ2-1, the V gene TRBV18; D gene unclear. V was pared by 3 bases and J by 9 bases, with 9 bases between. Per the germline V gene, CDR1 is KGHSH and CDR2 is LQKENI. This CDR3 region has 12 residues. This CDR3 is CASSPVSIEQFF. The DNA of the CDR3 is TGTGCCAGCTCACCGGTTAGTATTGAGCAGTTCTTC.

The V call is TRBV6-5, the J call TRBJ2-5; 9 nucleotides line up with TRBD2. With 7 bases clipped from V and 5 bases from J, the junction kept 11 bases outside the gene matches. Germline V gives CDR1 MNHEY, CDR2 SVGAGI. CDR3 size: 15 residues. In DNA, the CDR3 is TGTGCCAGCACCCAAGGCGGGGGGGCGCGTGAGACCCAGTACTTC. It is translated as CASTQGGGARETQYF.

This clone was detected a few times. CDR3 nucleotides: TGTGCCAGCAGCTTGGGACTAGCGTCCACCGGGGAGCTGTTTTTT. This translates into CASSLGLASTGELFF. The V gene is TRBV7-3, the J gene TRBJ2-2; 10 positions agree with TRBD2. This CDR3 has 15 residues. Per the germline V gene, CDR1 is SGHTA and CDR2 is FQGTGA. V shed 3 bases and J 4 bases; nucleotides not matched to a gene: 2.

The V and J genes are TRBV2 and TRBJ2-5, with TRBD2 matching over 7 bases. V gave up 4 bases and J gave up 1 base; unmatched junction bases: 6. The CDR3 sequence is 15 residues long. Per the germline V gene, CDR1 is SNHLY and CDR2 is FYNNEI. The CDR3 region is CASSVWGGGQETQYF. CDR3 DNA: TGTGCCAGCAGTGTTTGGGGCGGGGGCCAAGAGACCCAGTACTTC.

The chain combines TRBV12-3 or TRBV12-4 with TRBJ1-2, with D hard to call. The V end was cut by 1 base, the J end by 6 bases, with 9 bases between. CDR3 length: 13 amino acids. CDR3 sequence (DNA): TGTGCCAGCAGTTTAGTTGGGCCGGATGGCTACACCTTC. This encodes CASSLVGPDGYTF.

This clone rates as medium-sized. This rearrangement joins TRBV2 to TRBJ2-1, with 8 bases identical to TRBD2. The CDR3 consists of 17 residues. Germline V CDR1 and CDR2: SNHLY, FYNNEI. V shed 11 bases, J shed 0 bases, and the junction held 15 bases outside the gene matches. CDR3 DNA: TGTGCCGGAGGGAGGGGGGTAACTAGCGGCTCCTACAATGAGCAGTTCTTC. This codes for CAGGRGVTSGSYNEQFF.

The rearrangement links TRBV7-7 to TRBJ2-5; 8 nucleotides line up with TRBD2. The V and J ends lost 8 bases and 4 bases, in that order; junction bases with no gene match: 3. Germline assignment: CDR1 SSHAT and CDR2 FNYEAQ (reference sequence). CDR3 length: 12 residues. CDR3 DNA sequence: TGTGCCAGCTCGGGAGGGGGAGAGACCCAGTACTTC. Amino acids: CASSGGGETQYF.

V gene TRBV5-1 combines with J gene TRBJ2-3, with TRBD2 identical over 15 bases. V lost 3 bases and J lost 0; bases outside the gene matches: 5. Per germline, CDR1 SGHRS and CDR2 YFSETQ. There are 18 residues in the CDR3. DNA of the CDR3: TGCGCCAGCAGCTCGGGACTAGCGGGGGGATCTAGCACAGATACGCAGTATTTT. Translation gives CASSSGLAGGSSTDTQYF.

The chain uses TRBV6-2 or TRBV6-3 and TRBJ2-3, with 10 nucleotides matching TRBD2. J lost 4 bases, V lost 6 bases, and 4 bases had no gene match. Germline V gene sequence: CDR1 MNHEY, CDR2 SVGEGT. The CDR3 length is 14 residues. The CDR3, as DNA: TGTGCCAGCAGCAAACTAGCGGGGTCAGATACGCAGTATTTT. The encoded protein is CASSKLAGSDTQYF.

This clone was seen just once. J is TRBJ2-5 and V is TRBV4-3, with 7 nucleotides matching TRBD2. Germline V lookup: CDR1 LGHNA, CDR2 YSLEER. V was clipped by 1 base and J by 0 bases; unmatched bases: 5. CDR3 length equals 16 residues. CDR3 bases: TGCGCCAGCAGCCAAGTAGGGCGGGGGTACCAAGAGACCCAGTACTTC. It is translated as CASSQVGRGYQETQYF.

V is TRBV29-1 and J is TRBJ2-5, with TRBD1 identical over 10 bases. The V gene's germline CDR1 is SQVTM and CDR2 ANQGSEA. J lost 5 bases, V lost 6 bases, and 9 bases had no gene match. This CDR3 is built from 14 residues. The CDR3 here is CSVNAGTGVETQYF. The CDR3 DNA follows: TGCAGCGTAAATGCCGGGACAGGGGTTGAGACCCAGTACTTC.

The gene calls are TRBV9 and TRBJ2-5; TRBD1 might be the D (5 bases). Germline loops: CDR1 SGDLS, CDR2 YYNGEE. The V gene lost 0 bases and the J gene lost 6 bases, with 18 bases spanning the gap. The CDR3 runs to 16 residues. CDR3 residues: CASSVGQGTTLKTQYF. CDR3 in DNA: TGTGCCAGCAGCGTAGGTCAGGGAACCACATTGAAGACCCAGTACTTC.

V is TRBV4-3 and J is TRBJ2-1; a possible D gene is TRBD1 (6 bases). CDR3 length: 15 residues. Germline V gene data show CDR1 as LGHNA and CDR2 as YSLEER. V lost 5 bases, J lost 3 bases, and 14 bases lay in between. This CDR3 reads CASSYGQLYYNEQFF. The CDR3 DNA reads as TGCGCCAGCAGCTATGGACAGCTTTACTACAATGAGCAGTTCTTC.

The chain combines TRBV6-2 or TRBV6-3 with TRBJ2-7; 8 bases are a match to TRBD2. The trim removed 2 bases at V and 2 bases at J, leaving 11 bases unmatched. CDR1 is MNHEY, CDR2 SVGEGT, per germline. The CDR3 consists of 17 residues. CDR3 amino acids: CASSYSPSGGLTYEQYF. Written as DNA, the CDR3 is TGTGCCAGCAGTTACAGCCCGAGCGGGGGCCTTACCTACGAGCAGTACTTC.

The chain is built from TRBV3-1 (or the pseudogene TRBV3-2) and TRBJ2-4, with D perhaps matching TRBD2 (7 bases). The CDR3 is made up of 17 amino acids. Trimming took off 4 bases at V and 2 bases at J, with 18 bases between the two ends. Germline V gene lookup returns CDR1 LGHDT and CDR2 YNNKEL (reference sequence). The CDR3 here is CASSRLQGGTSKNIQYF. Written as DNA, the CDR3 is TGTGCCAGCAGCCGCTTACAGGGAGGGACTTCCAAAAACATTCAGTACTTC.

The chain recombines TRBV15 with TRBJ2-1, with no clear D. V was trimmed by 1 base and J by 5 bases, leaving 6 bases between them. There are 13 residues in the CDR3. Germline V gene sequence: CDR1 LNHNV, CDR2 YYDKDF (reference sequence). CDR3: CATSRGYNNEQFF. The CDR3 DNA sequence: TGTGCCACCAGCAGAGGTTATAACAATGAGCAGTTCTTC.

A note on this clone: Other DNA sequences in this specimen translate into the identical CDR3. The chain joins TRBV2 to TRBJ1-1, with unresolved D. V lost 6 bases, J lost 4 bases, and 15 bases lay in between. Per the germline V gene, CDR1 is SNHLY and CDR2 is FYNNEI. There are 14 residues in the CDR3. The CDR3 spells CASSLVAGGTEAFF. The CDR3 DNA follows: TGTGCCAGCAGCCTCGTTGCAGGAGGCACTGAAGCTTTCTTT.